Included here is one T cell receptor (beta chain) sequence, with context. It lacks a known antigen. Base qualities are not provided; no much larger clone lies one nucleotide away. The data were produced on an Illumina MiSeq. TCRdb reanalyzed the raw reads on its own, using fastp at Q25 for trimming and MiXCR for clone calling, and kept in-frame beta chains. Rows with one shared CDR3 protein collapse into an entry with the most common genes and DNA. Here the sample has about 62,000 distinct CDR3 sequences; 55% to 65% occur a single time. The ten top clones hold approximately 2% of the sample. Trimming at the junction amounts to 4 bases on V and 1 base on J, and the germline ends lie 7 bases apart. From a lookup of the germline V gene, CDR1 and CDR2 are SQVTM and ANQGSEA. From the cysteine up to the phenylalanine, the CDR3 has a length of 12 residues. The entry retains the CDR3 DNA only, 36 bases that are in frame from base 1.

This sample is drawn from a study of type 1 regulatory T cells (dated by TCRdb to 2020 to 2022). Describing the broader study: The study characterized an in vitro protocol that generated a Tr1-enriched, alloantigen-specific CD4 T cell product named T-allo10. T-allo10 was under clinical evaluation in patients with hematological malignancies receiving allogeneic hematopoietic stem cell transplantation. Broad study findings and their caveats: Tr1 cells showed a more restricted TCR repertoire than non-Tr1 cells, which the study interpreted as alloantigen-induced clonal expansion.

Recombination joined TRBV29-1 with TRBJ1-1, with TRBD1 tentatively as D gene (6 bases match). The sequenced sample was cultured non-Tr1 T cells, either the whole culture or a sorted T cell fraction (not recorded which). This specimen's cell subset or site label, per the study, means: non-Tr1 population from the T-allo10 product. This clonotype was obtained from a human donor in good health. The bases are TGCAGCGTTGCGGACAGGAACACTGAAGCTTTCTTT. Its coded protein is CSVADRNTEAFF.